Each of the 20 T cell receptor beta chains below was sequenced from the same sample in a study of T cells in localized non-small cell lung cancer. Method: immunoSEQ multiplex PCR; TCRdb's copy keeps in-frame clones and lacks some. The sample yields fewer than 7,500 clones, about 45% seen once. Sequenced material: lymph node tissue, taken before any cancer treatment. These receptors originate from a man aged 35 to 69 with stage I lung adenocarcinoma.

This clone occurred a few times. The CDR3 here is CASSSHGGQETQYF. The CDR3 DNA follows: TGTGCCAGCAGCTCCCACGGGGGCCAAGAGACCCAGTACTTC. The gene calls are TRBV11-3 and TRBJ2-5, with D perhaps TRBD2 (6 bases). V was trimmed by 4 bases and J by 1 base, leaving 10 bases between them. Germline CDR1 reads SGHNT; CDR2 reads YENEEA. This CDR3 is 14 amino acids long.

The chain recombines TRBV5-1 with TRBJ1-1; D unresolved. V was shortened by 4 bases and J by 4 bases, with 20 bases between the two germline ends. Looked up from germline, CDR1 is SGHRS and CDR2 is YFSETQ. The CDR3 is 16 residues long. The CDR3 reads CASSQLPITWGTEAFF. The CDR3 region has the DNA TGCGCCAGCAGCCAACTCCCGATCACTTGGGGCACTGAAGCTTTCTTT.

The genes are TRBV28 and TRBJ1-5; D possibly corresponds to TRBD1 (5 bases). With 5 bases removed from V and 14 bases from J, the gap between germline ends came to 16 bases. Germline V gives CDR1 MDHEN, CDR2 SYDVKM. The CDR3 has 12 amino acids. The DNA for the CDR3 is TGTGCCAGCAGTACTTGGCAGGGAGCGGAGCATTTT. Protein: CASSTWQGAEHF.

This clone has only a few counts. This chain uses TRBV23-1 with TRBJ1-3; 8 bases fit TRBD1. TRBV23-1 is an open reading frame whose function is uncertain. This CDR3 comprises 13 residues. With V trimmed by 6 bases and J by 8 bases, 6 bases remained unmatched. The CDR3 region has the DNA TGCGCCAGCAGCCCAGGGGGCCCGGACACCATATATTTT. Translating it yields CASSPGGPDTIYF.

A single count supports this clone. The chain is built from TRBV29-1 and TRBJ1-2, with unresolved D. The CDR3 is made up of 13 amino acids. The V gene lost 6 bases and the J gene lost 0 bases, with 11 bases spanning the gap. Germline V gives CDR1 SQVTM, CDR2 ANQGSEA. The CDR3 nucleotides are TGCAGCGTCGTGATAGGGTCTAACTATGGCTACACCTTC. It yields the protein CSVVIGSNYGYTF. The variable domain in full, completed from reference TRBV29-1 and TRBJ1-2, reads SAVISQKPSRDICQRGTSLTIQCQVDSQVTMMFWYRQQPGQSLTLIATANQGSEATYESGFVIDKFPISRPNLTFSTLTVSNMSPEDSSIYLCSVVIGSNYGYTFGSGTRLTVV.

This clone is termed medium-sized. The chain carries TRBV28 and TRBJ2-3; D not resolved. CDR1 is MDHEN and CDR2 is SYDVKM in the germline V gene. The V end lost 3 bases, the J end lost 9 bases, and 16 bases lay between the germline ends. This CDR3 has 14 amino acids. The CDR3 sequence is CASSFFHPAGTQYF. CDR3 DNA: TGTGCCAGCAGTTTCTTTCACCCCGCAGGAACGCAGTATTTT.

The sample holds a few counts of this clone. The gene calls are TRBV6-8 and TRBJ1-2; 12 bases align to TRBD1. The CDR3 sequence is 15 residues long. Germline assignment: CDR1 MNHGY and CDR2 SAAAGT. Trimming removed 8 bases from V and 5 bases from J; junction bases left unmatched: 9. This CDR3 is CASGPGTGGMYGYTF. For the CDR3, the DNA is TGTGCCAGCGGACCCGGGACAGGGGGCATGTATGGCTACACCTTC.

This clone has a handful of counts. The rearrangement joins TRBV9 to TRBJ2-5; TRBD2 matches at 13 bases. This CDR3 has 16 amino acids. With 4 bases clipped from V and 5 bases from J, the junction kept 8 bases outside the gene matches. The germline CDR1 and CDR2 sequences are SGDLS and YYNGEE. The CDR3 DNA reads as TGTGCCAGCAGCTTTGGACTAGCGGGGGCCGGGGAGACCCAGTACTTC. Protein product: CASSFGLAGAGETQYF.

This chain uses TRBV9 with TRBJ2-5, with 12 bases fitting TRBD2. V gave up 5 bases and J gave up 5 bases; unmatched junction bases: 7. This CDR3 region has 15 residues. Germline loops: CDR1 SGDLS, CDR2 YYNGEE. CDR3 nucleotides: TGTGCCAGCAGAACGGGACTAGCGGGTTTTGAGACCCAGTACTTC. Residues: CASRTGLAGFETQYF.

This clone is medium-sized in the sample. The chain is built from TRBV11-3 and TRBJ1-1, with TRBD1 matching over 7 bases. CDR1 is SGHNT and CDR2 is YENEEA in the germline V gene. The CDR3 sequence is 15 residues long. V gave up 5 bases and J gave up 1 base; unmatched junction bases: 7. The chain's CDR3 is CASSPQTGWNTEAFF. CDR3 in DNA: TGTGCCAGCAGCCCTCAGACAGGGTGGAACACTGAAGCTTTCTTT.

This clone was found a few times. The rearrangement joins TRBV10-3 to TRBJ2-7; a possible D gene is TRBD2 (5 bases). The CDR3 runs 15 residues. The germline V gene has CDR1 ENHRY and CDR2 SYGVKD. Deletions cut 2 bases from V and 3 bases from J, with 14 bases between. The CDR3 region has the DNA TGTGCCATCAGTGAGCGTGGACTCGCCCGCTACGAGCAGTACTTC. It is translated as CAISERGLARYEQYF.

This clone was picked up a small number of times. The J gene is TRBJ2-6, the V gene TRBV6-8; 8 bases map to TRBD1. The CDR3 sequence is 15 residues long. The V segment lost 4 bases and the J segment 2 bases; nucleotides outside the gene matches: 1. The germline gives CDR1 MNHGY, CDR2 SAAAGT. The CDR3 coding sequence is TGTGCCAGCAGTTCGACAGGGGCTGGGGCCAACGTCCTGACTTTC. It codes for CASSSTGAGANVLTF.

CDR3 sequence reads: CASSRTNTGELFF. CDR3 coding DNA: TGTGCCAGCAGTAGGACGAACACCGGGGAGCTGTTTTTT. The chain combines TRBV28 with TRBJ2-2; no firm D call. The V gene lost 5 bases and the J gene lost 0 bases, with 4 bases spanning the gap. Germline assignment: CDR1 MDHEN and CDR2 SYDVKM. The CDR3 is 13 amino acids.

This clone is medium-sized (0.01 to 0.1%) within its sample. The chain joins TRBV11-3 to TRBJ2-1; 10 nucleotides align to TRBD2. J was trimmed by 7 bases and V by 5 bases; bases with no gene match: 11. CDR3 length equals 16 residues. Germline values: CDR1 SGHNT, CDR2 YENEEA. CDR3 DNA: TGTGCCAGCAGCCGGACTAGCGGAAGCATACAGAATGAGCAGTTCTTC. The encoded protein is CASSRTSGSIQNEQFF.

The sample holds one count of this clone. The chain links TRBV28 to TRBJ1-4, with TRBD1 identical over 7 bases. The V gene's germline CDR1 is MDHEN and CDR2 SYDVKM. CDR3 length: 14 residues. J gave up 6 bases and V 3 bases, and 4 bases lay outside the gene matches. The CDR3, as DNA: TGTGCCAGCAGTTTCACAGGGGTGGATGAAAAACTGTTTTTT. It yields the protein CASSFTGVDEKLFF.

The chain carries TRBV2 and TRBJ2-7; D perhaps matches TRBD2 (5 bases). The CDR3 spans 15 residues. The ends were cut back, 5 bases at V and 0 bases at J, with 14 bases in the middle. In germline, CDR1 is SNHLY, CDR2 FYNNEI. The CDR3 DNA sequence: TGTGCCAGCAGTTTCGATCGGGGAAGCTCCTACGAGCAGTACTTC. This translates into CASSFDRGSSYEQYF. Full variable domain (missing parts from reference TRBV2 and TRBJ2-7): EPEVTQTPSHQVTQMGQEVILRCVPISNHLYFYWYRQILGQKVEFLVSFYNNEISEKSEIFDDQFSVERPDGSNFTLKIRSTKLEDSAMYFCASSFDRGSSYEQYFGPGTRLTVT.

This chain connects TRBV5-1 to TRBJ1-3; the match to TRBD1 covers 8 bases. The CDR3 has 16 residues. Losses at the gene ends were 1 base for V and 0 bases for J; bases not matched to a gene: 3. CDR1 is SGHRS and CDR2 is YFSETQ in the germline V gene. CDR3 region: CASSLQGALSGNTIYF. CDR3 in DNA: TGCGCCAGCAGCTTGCAGGGGGCCCTCTCTGGAAACACCATATATTTT.

This chain uses TRBV28 with TRBJ1-2, with a tentative D call TRBD1 (5 bases). The CDR3 consists of 14 residues. Trimming removed 7 bases from V and 8 bases from J, with 20 bases in between. Germline assignment: CDR1 MDHEN and CDR2 SYDVKM. The CDR3, as DNA: TGTGCCAGCATTAGGCAGGGTGGCGGTGGAGGCTACACCTTC. This sequence encodes CASIRQGGGGGYTF.

As to this clone: At one end the junction does not follow the germline gene, possibly because of a read error. The chain couples TRBV30 to TRBJ2-2; 7 bases are a match to TRBD1. This CDR3 contains 16 residues. Germline CDR1 reads GTSNPN; CDR2 reads SVGIG (reference sequence). In DNA, the CDR3 is TGTGCCTGGAGTGTACGGGGCAGGGGGAACGCCGGGGAGCTGTTTTTT. The encoded protein is CAWSVRGRGNAGELFF.

The chain employs TRBV28 and TRBJ1-3; 9 bases agree with TRBD1. Germline CDR1 MDHEN, CDR2 SYDVKM. V lost 6 bases and J lost 2; bases outside the gene matches: 8. CDR3 length: 16 amino acids. Written as DNA, the CDR3 is TGTGCCAGCAGATGGGCCCGGGACAGGGCTGGAAACACCATATATTTT. Translation: CASRWARDRAGNTIYF. Combining the CDR3 with reference TRBV28 and TRBJ1-3 gives the whole variable domain DVKVTQSSRYLVKRTGEKVFLECVQDMDHENMFWYRQDPGLGLRLIYFSYDVKMKEKGDIPEGYSVSREKKERFSLILESASTNQTSMYLCASRWARDRAGNTIYFGEGSWLTVV.